The TCR beta chain described here comes from a study of CD4+ T cells in melanoma. V lost 4 bases and J lost 3; bases outside the gene matches: 9. This CDR3 has 16 residues. CDR1 and CDR2 (germline): SGDLS, YYNGEE. Repertoires were generated with immunoSEQ multiplex PCR, while TCRdb's copy carries only in-frame clones and drops some. The sample has about 55,000 clones; approximately 74% are singletons. This sequence was found in a human donor with melanoma. The source material was tumor tissue. V usage is TRBV9 and J usage is TRBJ2-1; 8 bases map to TRBD2. The CDR3 reads CASSSRGAGVYNEQFF. DNA of the CDR3: TGTGCCAGCAGCTCCCGCGGAGCGGGGGTCTACAATGAGCAGTTCTTC. Full variable domain (remainder filled in from reference TRBV9 and TRBJ2-1): DSGVTQTPKHLITATGQRVTLRCSPRSGDLSVYWYQQSLDQGLQFLIQYYNGEERAKGNILERFSAQQFPDLHSELNLSSLELGDSALYFCASSSRGAGVYNEQFFGPGTRLTVL.